The TCR beta chain under discussion was sequenced for a study of T cell repertoires in ileal Crohn's disease. Included were adult ileal or ileocolonic Crohn's patients indicated for ileocolonic resection. Repertoires were generated with immunoSEQ multiplex PCR, while TCRdb's copy carries only in-frame clones and drops some. The data show 30,000 or so clones, about 81% seen once. The study's findings and limits: Active smokers at surgery had more clonal expansions than non-smokers. High-frequency clones were more common in sorted CD8 than CD4 cells.

From germline, CDR1 is LGHNA and CDR2 YSLEER. The ends were cut back, 2 bases at V and 4 bases at J, with 9 bases in the middle. The CDR3 is made up of 14 amino acids. About this clone: Antigen unknown.

The gene calls are TRBV4-3 and TRBJ1-3; D possibly corresponds to TRBD1 (5 bases). The sequence derives from an adult with Crohn's disease. The material sequenced was ileal tissue. The CDR3 spells CASSQRAGGNTIYF. In DNA form, the CDR3 reads TGCGCCAGCAGCCAACGGGCAGGGGGAAACACCATATATTTT.